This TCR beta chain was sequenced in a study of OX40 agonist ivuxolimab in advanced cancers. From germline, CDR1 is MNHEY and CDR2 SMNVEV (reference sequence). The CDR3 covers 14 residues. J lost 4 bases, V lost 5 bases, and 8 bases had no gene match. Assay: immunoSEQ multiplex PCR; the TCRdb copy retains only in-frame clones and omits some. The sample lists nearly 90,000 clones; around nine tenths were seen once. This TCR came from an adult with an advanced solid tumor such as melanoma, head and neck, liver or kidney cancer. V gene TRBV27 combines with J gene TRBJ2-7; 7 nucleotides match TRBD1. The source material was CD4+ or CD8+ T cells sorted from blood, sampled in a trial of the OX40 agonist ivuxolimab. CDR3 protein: CASSARQGGYEQYF. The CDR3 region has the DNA TGTGCCAGCAGTGCCCGACAGGGCGGGTACGAGCAGTACTTC.